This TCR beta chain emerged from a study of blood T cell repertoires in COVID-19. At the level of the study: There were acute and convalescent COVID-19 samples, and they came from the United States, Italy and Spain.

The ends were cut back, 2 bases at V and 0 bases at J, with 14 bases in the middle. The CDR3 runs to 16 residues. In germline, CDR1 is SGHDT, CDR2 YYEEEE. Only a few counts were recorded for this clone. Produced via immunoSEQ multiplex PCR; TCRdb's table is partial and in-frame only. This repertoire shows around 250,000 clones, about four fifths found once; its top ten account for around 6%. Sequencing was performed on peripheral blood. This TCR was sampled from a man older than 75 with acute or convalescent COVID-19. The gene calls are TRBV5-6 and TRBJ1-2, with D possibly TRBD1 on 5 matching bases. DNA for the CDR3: TGTGCCAGCAGCTTATCCTCCAGGACAACTAACTATGGCTACACCTTC. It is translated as CASSLSSRTTNYGYTF.